What follows are 30 T cell receptor beta chains derived from one specimen sequenced in a study of T cells in Graves' hyperthyroidism and ophthalmopathy. TCR beta CDR3 sequences were amplified from RNA transcripts. RT-PCR in the first round (using the HTBI primer set) targeted the TCR CDR3. Each CDR3 protein is one row after TCRdb ran MiXCR on the multiplex PCR reads. The sample contains 450,000 to 650,000 distinct CDR3 sequences, 17% of which appear only once. The sequenced material came from blood. These receptors all come from a woman aged 18-30 years with Graves' ophthalmopathy.

This clonotype came up many times. The chain couples TRBV28 to TRBJ1-4; D is undetermined. V lost 7 bases and J 0 bases, leaving 12 bases between the germline ends. CDR3 size: 15 residues. Germline V gives CDR1 MDHEN, CDR2 SYDVKM. The CDR3 region is CASKSEASTNEKLFF. The DNA of the CDR3 is TGTGCCAGCAAATCCGAGGCCTCAACTAATGAAAAACTGTTTTTT. Full variable domain (outside the CDR3, taken from reference TRBV28 and TRBJ1-4): DVKVTQSSRYLVKRTGEKVFLECVQDMDHENMFWYRQDPGLGLRLIYFSYDVKMKEKGDIPEGYSVSREKKERFSLILESASTNQTSMYLCASKSEASTNEKLFFGSGTQLSVL.

The genes are TRBV10-3 and TRBJ2-7, with D tentatively TRBD1 or TRBD2 (5 bases each). Germline V gene lookup returns CDR1 ENHRY and CDR2 SYGVKD. This CDR3 contains 11 residues. V gave up 10 bases and J gave up 2 bases, with 9 bases separating them. This CDR3 is CATGTTYEQYF. CDR3 DNA: TGTGCCACCGGGACCACCTACGAGCAGTACTTC.

J is TRBJ1-2 and V is TRBV28; 7 bases align to TRBD1. Looked up from germline, CDR1 is MDHEN and CDR2 is SYDVKM. CDR3 length: 13 residues. Unmatched junction bases numbered 15, after V lost 8 bases and J lost 12 bases. CDR3: CASGQDAPMYHTF. In DNA, the CDR3 is TGTGCCAGCGGACAGGATGCTCCTATGTACCACACCTTC.

The CDR3 DNA sequence: TGTGCCAGCACCCCCCCCCGCGGTTCACCCCTCCACTTT. Protein: CASTPPRGSPLHF. The chain employs TRBV11-2 and TRBJ1-6; no clear D gene. Germline lookup yields CDR1 SGHAT and CDR2 FQNNGV. Trimming took off 7 bases at V and 9 bases at J, with 13 bases between the two ends. The CDR3 runs 13 residues.

In this sample, this clonotype turned up many times. V usage is TRBV7-8 and J usage is TRBJ1-6, with TRBD1 matching 7 bases. Per the germline V gene, CDR1 is SGHVS and CDR2 is FQNEAQ. V lost 1 base and J lost 5; bases outside the gene matches: 8. The CDR3 spans 17 residues. CDR3 region: CASSLEAQGQNNSPLHF. The CDR3 DNA is TGTGCCAGCAGCTTAGAAGCACAGGGACAGAATAATTCACCCCTCCACTTT.

This clonotype was recorded at least ten times. The chain is built from TRBV7-9 and TRBJ1-1; TRBD1 agrees at 9 bases. This CDR3 spans 15 amino acids. The ends lost 7 bases at V and 1 base at J; junction bases unmatched: 7. Germline assignment: CDR1 SEHNR and CDR2 FQNEAQ (reference sequence). DNA for the CDR3: TGTGCCAGCACCCTACCGGGACAGGGGAACACTGAAGCTTTCTTT. Amino acids: CASTLPGQGNTEAFF.

This clonotype has more than one count but fewer than ten. CDR3 region: CASSSVGYHEQYF. CDR3 DNA sequence: TGTGCCAGCAGCTCTGTAGGGTACCACGAGCAGTACTTC. The chain couples TRBV5-4 to TRBJ2-7; no reliable D call. Trimming removed 3 bases from V and 5 bases from J, with 12 bases in between. Per germline, CDR1 SGHNT and CDR2 YYREEE (reference sequence). This CDR3 has 13 residues.

CDR3 nucleotides: TGTGCCAGTAGTATAGGCCGGTCAAGGGGCAATCAGCCCCAGCATTTT. This codes for CASSIGRSRGNQPQHF. The V call is TRBV19, the J call TRBJ1-5; the D is unclear. The CDR3 has 16 amino acids. The germline V gene encodes CDR1 LNHDA and CDR2 SQIVND (reference sequence). Trimming left V 1 base short and J 2 bases short, with 12 bases between. The full variable domain, rest sourced from reference TRBV19 and TRBJ1-5, is DGGITQSPKYLFRKEGQNVTLSCEQNLNHDAMYWYRQDPGQGLRLIYYSQIVNDFQKGDIAEGYSVSREKKESFPLTVTSAQKNPTAFYLCASSIGRSRGNQPQHFGDGTRLSIL.

The chain is built from TRBV10-3 and TRBJ2-7; no clear D gene. V was shortened by 8 bases and J by 0 bases, with 14 bases between the two germline ends. CDR3 length: 14 amino acids. Germline CDR1 reads ENHRY; CDR2 reads SYGVKD. CDR3 bases: TGTGCCATCTCAGTAGAGGACCTCTCCTACGAGCAGTACTTC. Its translation: CAISVEDLSYEQYF.

This clonotype has only a few counts. This chain uses TRBV19 with TRBJ1-5; perhaps TRBD1 as D (5 bases). The germline CDR1 and CDR2 sequences are LNHDA and SQIVND (reference sequence). There are 14 residues in the CDR3. V was clipped by 1 base and J by 1 base, with 5 bases between them. The CDR3 loop is CASSIGDSNQPQHF. DNA of the CDR3: TGTGCCAGTAGTATAGGGGACAGCAATCAGCCCCAGCATTTT.

This chain joins TRBV4-1 and TRBJ2-1, with 12 bases aligning to TRBD2. The germline CDR1 and CDR2 sequences are MGHRA and YSYEKL. The CDR3 has 18 amino acids. The J segment lost 2 bases and the V segment lost 1 base, leaving 6 bases of the junction unmatched. The CDR3 is CASSQAYPSGGAYNEQFF. The CDR3 coding sequence is TGCGCCAGCAGCCAAGCCTACCCTAGCGGGGGGGCCTACAATGAGCAGTTCTTC.

This clonotype has only a few counts. CDR3 DNA sequence: TGCAGTGCGAATCCAGGGGGAGGCACTGGGGCCAACGTCCTGACTTTC. Translating gives CSANPGGGTGANVLTF. This chain connects TRBV20-1 to TRBJ2-6; D is perhaps TRBD1 (7 bases). CDR3 length: 16 residues. With 6 bases removed from V and 2 bases from J, the gap between germline ends came to 17 bases. Germline CDR1 is DFQATT and CDR2 is SNEGSKA (reference sequence).

This clonotype has at least ten counts. The J gene is TRBJ1-1, the V gene TRBV12-3 or TRBV12-4, with D perhaps TRBD1 (6 bases). There are 14 residues in the CDR3. V was clipped by 6 bases and J by 4 bases, with 15 bases between them. CDR3 residues: CASRTGTGSTEAFF. CDR3 DNA: TGTGCCAGCAGAACAGGGACGGGAAGCACTGAAGCTTTCTTT.

This clonotype was counted many times. V gene TRBV5-1 combines with J gene TRBJ2-3, with D tentatively TRBD2 (5 bases). The germline CDR1 and CDR2 sequences are SGHRS and YFSETQ. This CDR3 has 14 amino acids. V was pared by 2 bases and J by 0 bases, with 7 bases between. The CDR3 here is CASSFWRSTDTQYF. CDR3 DNA sequence: TGCGCCAGCAGCTTTTGGAGGAGCACAGATACGCAGTATTTT. The full variable domain, in which reference TRBV5-1 and TRBJ2-3 provide the parts outside the CDR3, is KAGVTQTPRYLIKTRGQQVTLSCSPISGHRSVSWYQQTPGQGLQFLFEYFSETQRNKGNFPGRFSGRQFSNSRSEMNVSTLELGDSALYLCASSFWRSTDTQYFGPGTRLTVL.

This clonotype was observed at least ten times. The chain couples TRBV7-6 to TRBJ2-5; D call uncertain. Germline CDR1 SGHVS, CDR2 FNYEAQ. The CDR3 has 15 residues. V was clipped by 5 bases and J by 0 bases, with 13 bases between them. DNA of the CDR3: TGTGCCAGCAGCGGAGAAATGGGTCACCAAGAGACCCAGTACTTC. This gives the protein CASSGEMGHQETQYF.

The genes are TRBV2 and TRBJ1-3, with 7 bases aligning to TRBD1. There are 15 residues in the CDR3. In germline, CDR1 is SNHLY, CDR2 FYNNEI. Unmatched junction bases numbered 11, after V lost 6 bases and J lost 6 bases. In nucleotides, the CDR3 is TGTGCCAGCAGCGGAGACCGCAGGGGGGAAAACACCATATATTTT. Its translation: CASSGDRRGENTIYF. The full variable domain, completed using reference TRBV2 and TRBJ1-3, is EPEVTQTPSHQVTQMGQEVILRCVPISNHLYFYWYRQILGQKVEFLVSFYNNEISEKSEIFDDQFSVERPDGSNFTLKIRSTKLEDSAMYFCASSGDRRGENTIYFGEGSWLTVV.

This clonotype was picked up many times. The gene calls are TRBV20-1 and TRBJ2-5; 8 nucleotides align to TRBD2. CDR3 length equals 14 residues. The J segment lost 5 bases and the V segment lost 3 bases, leaving 8 bases of the junction unmatched. Germline CDR1 DFQATT, CDR2 SNEGSKA (reference sequence). The chain's CDR3 is CSARVGGGQETQYF. The CDR3 DNA reads as TGCAGTGCTAGGGTCGGGGGGGGCCAGGAGACCCAGTACTTC.

The V gene is TRBV11-3, the J gene TRBJ2-1; TRBD2 aligns across 7 bases. There are 13 residues in the CDR3. Per germline, CDR1 SGHNT and CDR2 YENEEA. V lost 4 bases and J lost 8; bases outside the gene matches: 5. The DNA for the CDR3 is TGTGCCAGCAGCTACGGGAGGACGGATGAGCAGTTCTTC. Amino acid sequence: CASSYGRTDEQFF.

V usage is TRBV2 and J usage is TRBJ1-2, with a possible D match to TRBD1 (5 bases). Germline V gives CDR1 SNHLY, CDR2 FYNNEI. The CDR3 runs to 15 residues. Trimming removed 5 bases at V and 3 bases at J, with 16 bases between. The CDR3 coding sequence is TGTGCCAGCAGTTACTCCGCCGGGGGTTACTATGGCTACACCTTC. Protein: CASSYSAGGYYGYTF.

This clonotype was seen at least ten times. This chain links TRBV6-2 or TRBV6-3 with TRBJ2-3, with 15 positions matching TRBD2. The CDR3 has 17 residues. Germline trimming cut 5 bases from V and 2 bases from J; bases unmatched to any gene: 5. The V gene's germline CDR1 is MNHEY and CDR2 SVGEGT. The chain's CDR3 is CASSRGTSGGYTDTQYF. The CDR3 DNA follows: TGTGCCAGCAGTCGCGGGACTAGCGGGGGGTACACAGATACGCAGTATTTT.

The table lists this clonotype with many counts. This chain connects TRBV11-2 to TRBJ2-1, with 7 bases lining up with TRBD2. The CDR3 contains 16 residues. Germline CDR1 and CDR2: SGHAT and FQNNGV. With 3 bases clipped from V and 5 bases from J, the junction kept 10 bases outside the gene matches. The CDR3 DNA is TGTGCCAGCAGCTTTCCGGTGGCGGGGGAGAACAATGAGCAGTTCTTC. Amino acid sequence: CASSFPVAGENNEQFF.

The chain links TRBV5-6 to TRBJ1-2, with D possibly matching TRBD1 (5 bases). CDR3 length: 17 residues. CDR1 and CDR2 from the germline V gene are SGHDT and YYEEEE. The germline V and J ends were trimmed by 3 bases and 4 bases, with 22 bases remaining between them. CDR3 DNA: TGTGCCAGCAGCTCAACCCCGGACACCCGATTGACCTATGGCTACACCTTC. This gives the protein CASSSTPDTRLTYGYTF.

This clonotype was recorded many times. The chain is built from TRBV28 and TRBJ2-3, with 12 bases matching TRBD1. With V trimmed by 4 bases and J by 9 bases, 11 bases remained unmatched. CDR1 and CDR2 from the germline V gene are MDHEN and SYDVKM. The CDR3 length is 16 residues. CDR3 loop: CASSSLRDRGQETQYF. CDR3 in DNA: TGTGCCAGCAGTTCTCTCCGGGACAGGGGGCAAGAAACGCAGTATTTT.

At least ten counts were recorded for this clonotype. This CDR3 is CASSPTFTGSETQYF. As DNA, the CDR3 is TGTGCCAGCAGTCCAACCTTCACAGGGTCGGAGACCCAGTACTTC. The rearrangement links TRBV6-1 to TRBJ2-5; TRBD1 is a possible D gene (6 bases). Trimming took 5 bases from V and 5 from J, leaving 18 bases between them. The V gene's germline CDR1 is MNHNS and CDR2 SASEGT. The CDR3 sequence is 15 residues long.

This clonotype was observed at least ten times. This chain connects TRBV2 to TRBJ1-5, with no clear D. The CDR3 contains 15 residues. V was cut by 4 bases and J by 3 bases, with 13 bases left in between. The germline V gene has CDR1 SNHLY and CDR2 FYNNEI. The DNA for the CDR3 is TGTGCCAGCAGTGCCCCGGGAACTCTCAATCAGCCCCAGCATTTT. Its protein is CASSAPGTLNQPQHF. Based on the CDR3 plus reference TRBV2 and TRBJ1-5, the full variable domain is EPEVTQTPSHQVTQMGQEVILRCVPISNHLYFYWYRQILGQKVEFLVSFYNNEISEKSEIFDDQFSVERPDGSNFTLKIRSTKLEDSAMYFCASSAPGTLNQPQHFGDGTRLSIL.

The sample holds many counts of this clonotype. CDR3 in DNA: TGTGCCAGCACCGAAGGGGGATTAAGCAACAATGAGCAGTTCTTC. Residues: CASTEGGLSNNEQFF. This sequence joins TRBV2 and TRBJ2-1; tentatively, D is TRBD1 (6 bases). V gave up 7 bases and J gave up 5 bases, with 18 bases separating them. Germline V gene sequence: CDR1 SNHLY, CDR2 FYNNEI. The CDR3 covers 15 residues.

The V and J genes are TRBV14 and TRBJ2-7; the match to TRBD2 covers 9 bases. V was pared by 0 bases and J by 1 base, with 10 bases of the junction left unmatched. This CDR3 is 18 amino acids long. CDR1 is SGHDN and CDR2 is FVKESK in the germline V gene. CDR3 nucleotide sequence: TGTGCCAGCAGCCAAGAAGGGTCTAGCGGGATAGCTTCCTACGAGCAGTACTTC. Its translation: CASSQEGSSGIASYEQYF. Filled out from reference TRBV14 and TRBJ2-7, the complete variable domain reads EAGVTQFPSHSVIEKGQTVTLRCDPISGHDNLYWYRRVMGKEIKFLLHFVKESKQDESGMPNNRFLAERTGGTYSTLKVQPAELEDSGVYFCASSQEGSSGIASYEQYFGPGTRLTVT.

This clonotype was counted many times. J is TRBJ2-5 and V is TRBV9; 8 bases are shared with TRBD2. The germline CDR1 and CDR2 sequences are SGDLS and YYNGEE. The CDR3 sequence is 15 residues long. Losses at the gene ends were 3 bases for V and 5 bases for J; bases not matched to a gene: 9. The CDR3 region has the DNA TGTGCCAGCAGCGCAGAGCCGGGACTAGTGGAGACCCAGTACTTC. Encoded protein: CASSAEPGLVETQYF.

This clonotype occurred once. It may be a read error: a sequence one base away is much more abundant. This sequence joins TRBV2 and TRBJ2-5; no clear D. Germline V CDR1 and CDR2: SNHLY, FYNNEI. The CDR3 spans 13 residues. CDR3 DNA sequence: TGTGTCAGCAGTGGGTGGAGTCCGGAGACCCAGTACTTC. Translation: CVSSGWSPETQYF.

The chain combines TRBV9 with TRBJ2-7, with a possible D match to TRBD1 (6 bases). The CDR3 extends over 14 amino acids. Deletions cut 4 bases from V and 2 bases from J, with 13 bases between. Germline V gene data show CDR1 as SGDLS and CDR2 as YYNGEE. CDR3 coding DNA: TGTGCCAGCAGCCCCTACGGGACACCCTACGAGCAGTACTTC. Translation gives CASSPYGTPYEQYF.